The following is a T cell receptor (beta chain) sequence with its context. The data are from a study of blood T cell repertoires in COVID-19. Whole-study context: Sites across the United States, Italy and Spain contributed samples from acute and convalescent COVID-19.

Participant-reported clinical history was the basis for cohort assignment. The CDR3 contains 13 residues. In germline, CDR1 is SQVTM, CDR2 ANQGSEA. The V and J ends lost 3 bases and 5 bases, in that order; junction bases with no gene match: 7. Clones were sequenced by immunoSEQ multiplex PCR, and TCRdb holds only the in-frame ones, with some missing. Of about 270,000 clones detected, roughly 86% appear once; the ten largest clones hold about 2.7%. The origin of this receptor is a woman between 18 and 29 years old who had recovered from COVID-19. Sequencing input: PBMCs or T cells enriched from blood (not recorded which). This chain uses TRBV29-1 with TRBJ2-7; 7 bases align to TRBD1. CDR3 DNA sequence: TGCAGCGTTGAGGGGGACAGCACTGACGAGCAGTACTTC. Amino acids: CSVEGDSTDEQYF.